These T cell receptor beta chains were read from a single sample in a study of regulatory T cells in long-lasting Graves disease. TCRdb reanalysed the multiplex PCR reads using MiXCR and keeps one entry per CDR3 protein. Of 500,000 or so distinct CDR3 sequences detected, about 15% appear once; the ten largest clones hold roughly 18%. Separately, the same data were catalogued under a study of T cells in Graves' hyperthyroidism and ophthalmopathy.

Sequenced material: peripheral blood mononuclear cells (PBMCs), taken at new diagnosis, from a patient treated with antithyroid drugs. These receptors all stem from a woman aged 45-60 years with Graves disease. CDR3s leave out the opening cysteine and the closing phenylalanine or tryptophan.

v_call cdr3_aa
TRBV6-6 ASSYSSDRYTDTQY
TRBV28 ASSLVGSRH
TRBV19 ASSPADRIVGNEQY
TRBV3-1 ASSQDRPRTSYEQY
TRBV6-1 ASQVLASSYNEQF
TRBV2 ASTEPGKAYEQY
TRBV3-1 ASSQTGDYEQF
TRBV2 ASKLLGSDNSPLH
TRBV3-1 ASSQVPRPGGELF
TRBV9 ASSVGTGVYEQY